This T cell receptor (beta chain) appears in the sequencing data of a study of blood T cell repertoires in COVID-19. The CDR3 contains 14 residues. The ends were cut back, 5 bases at V and 1 base at J, with 8 bases in the middle. Germline V CDR1 and CDR2: SEHNR, FQNEAQ (reference sequence). Sequencing was performed with immunoSEQ multiplex PCR; in TCRdb, only in-frame clones are kept and a portion is missing. The sample has 85,000 to 100,000 clones, 90% seen once. This clone was detected only a few times. The specimen sequenced was peripheral blood. The clonotype was recovered from a man aged 55 to 70 with acute or convalescent COVID-19. V gene TRBV7-9 combines with J gene TRBJ2-2; D possibly corresponds to TRBD1 (6 bases). The CDR3 nucleotides read TGTGCCAGCAGCCCACAGGGGAACACCGGGGAGCTGTTTTTT. Encoded protein: CASSPQGNTGELFF. The whole variable domain, filled in from reference TRBV7-9 and TRBJ2-2, reads DTGVSQNPRHKITKRGQNVTFRCDPISEHNRLYWYRQTLGQGPEFLTYFQNEAQLEKSRLLSDRFSAERPKGSFSTLEIQRTEQGDSAMYLCASSPQGNTGELFFGEGSRLTVL.